Presented here are 26 T cell receptor beta chains from one specimen sequenced in a study of shared clonotypes between healthy human individuals. Sequenced by immunoSEQ multiplex PCR; TCRdb stores in-frame clones only, minus some. The data contain some 1.5 million clones, nearly 99% of them singletons. Sequenced material: naive CD4+ T cells sorted from blood. Regarding subset: CD45RA+ positively selected. The receptors were sampled from a man aged 25 to 45 in good health.

The J gene is TRBJ2-7, the V gene TRBV5-1; the D is unclear. Trimming pared 4 bases from V and 5 bases from J, leaving 19 bases between. Per germline, CDR1 SGHRS and CDR2 YFSETQ. The CDR3 spans 15 residues. In DNA form, the CDR3 reads TGCGCCAGCAGCAGGGTACAAGAATGGAGCGACGAGCAGTACTTC. Its protein product is CASSRVQEWSDEQYF.

In this sample, this clone turned up once. V gene TRBV7-2 combines with J gene TRBJ1-4; D call uncertain. The V end lost 5 bases, the J end lost 3 bases, and 10 bases lay between the germline ends. CDR1 and CDR2 (germline): SGHTA, FQGNSA. The CDR3 spans 14 residues. The CDR3 DNA reads TGTGCCAGCAGCGTAAGGGTGGCTAATGAAAAACTGTTTTTT. This sequence encodes CASSVRVANEKLFF.

The chain is built from TRBV6-5 and TRBJ2-7, with 10 bases that match TRBD1. Per germline, CDR1 MNHEY and CDR2 SVGAGI. There are 13 residues in the CDR3. J lost 6 bases, V lost 8 bases, and 7 bases had no gene match. CDR3 residues: CASGRQGASEQYF. The CDR3 DNA reads TGTGCCAGCGGTAGACAGGGGGCATCCGAGCAGTACTTC.

Note on this clone: Other DNA sequences within the sample encode an identical CDR3. The V call is TRBV11-3, the J call TRBJ2-1, with D maybe TRBD2 (5 bases). There are 14 residues in the CDR3. V was cut by 3 bases and J by 2 bases, with 8 bases left in between. Germline V CDR1 and CDR2: SGHNT, YENEEA. The CDR3 here is CASSLSGAYNEQFF. The CDR3 DNA sequence: TGTGCCAGCAGCTTGAGCGGAGCCTACAATGAGCAGTTCTTC.

The chain joins TRBV7-9 to TRBJ1-2; weak D call: TRBD1 (5 bases). V shed 4 bases and J shed 4 bases, with 13 bases lying between them. The CDR3 loop spans 14 amino acids. Germline V gene data show CDR1 as SEHNR and CDR2 as FQNEAQ (reference sequence). Here the CDR3 reads CASSYSTDLYGYTF. In nucleotides, the CDR3 is TGTGCCAGCAGCTACTCGACAGATCTCTATGGCTACACCTTC.

The rearrangement links TRBV2 to TRBJ2-1; either TRBD1 or TRBD2 may fit D (5 bases each). The CDR3 loop spans 17 amino acids. The V and J ends lost 6 bases and 4 bases respectively, with 22 bases between them. Germline CDR1 is SNHLY and CDR2 is FYNNEI. Written as DNA, the CDR3 is TGTGCCAGCAGAGGTGCCGTTCGGGGCTACTCTTACAATGAGCAGTTCTTC. Its protein product is CASRGAVRGYSYNEQFF.

Comment on this clone: The sample contains more than one DNA sequence encoding this CDR3. The chain uses TRBV18 and TRBJ2-1; the D gene could be TRBD1 or TRBD2 (5 bases each). V was pared by 2 bases and J by 3 bases, with 5 bases between. Germline assignment: CDR1 KGHSH and CDR2 LQKENI. The CDR3 loop spans 13 amino acids. The CDR3 loop is CASSPGGYNEQFF. The CDR3 region has the DNA TGTGCCAGCTCACCAGGGGGCTACAATGAGCAGTTCTTC. Supplemented by reference TRBV18 and TRBJ2-1, the full variable domain reads NAGVMQNPRHLVRRRGQEARLRCSPMKGHSHVYWYRQLPEEGLKFMVYLQKENIIDESGMPKERFSAEFPKEGPSILRIQQVVRGDSAAYFCASSPGGYNEQFFGPGTRLTVL.

This clone was counted a few times. Other DNA sequences within the sample encode an identical CDR3. V usage is TRBV10-3 and J usage is TRBJ2-7; possible D gene TRBD1, 6 bases. The CDR3 has 12 amino acids. Trimming took 5 bases from V and 3 from J, leaving 8 bases between them. CDR1 is ENHRY and CDR2 is SYGVKD in the germline V gene. The CDR3, as DNA: TGTGCCATCAGTCGACAGGACTACGAGCAGTACTTC. It is translated as CAISRQDYEQYF.

The genes are TRBV7-3 and TRBJ2-2; a weak D match, TRBD2 (5 bases). Per the germline V gene, CDR1 is SGHTA and CDR2 is FQGTGA. The CDR3 runs to 14 residues. Trimming removed 7 bases from V and 0 bases from J, with 9 bases in between. CDR3 residues: CASTYGANTGELFF. The DNA for the CDR3 is TGTGCCAGCACCTACGGGGCGAACACCGGGGAGCTGTTTTTT. Supplemented by reference TRBV7-3 and TRBJ2-2, the full variable domain reads GAGVSQTPSNKVTEKGKYVELRCDPISGHTALYWYRQSLGQGPEFLIYFQGTGAADDSGLPNDRFFAVRPEGSVSTLKIQRTERGDSAVYLCASTYGANTGELFFGEGSRLTVL.

The chain has TRBV19 and TRBJ2-1; 8 bases are a match to TRBD2. With 7 bases clipped from V and 4 bases from J, the junction kept 9 bases outside the gene matches. Germline V gene data show CDR1 as LNHDA and CDR2 as SQIVND (reference sequence). This CDR3 comprises 15 residues. CDR3: CASIPTSGRYNEQFF. The CDR3, as DNA: TGTGCCAGTATCCCTACTAGCGGAAGATACAATGAGCAGTTCTTC.

The chain links TRBV29-1 to TRBJ1-4; TRBD1 aligns across 7 bases. The CDR3 is 17 amino acids. Trimming took 6 bases from V and 4 from J; bases not matched to a gene: 17. In germline, CDR1 is SQVTM, CDR2 ANQGSEA. The CDR3 DNA reads TGCAGCGTAACCGGGACAGATTACGATCTAGGTAATGAAAAACTGTTTTTT. Translating it yields CSVTGTDYDLGNEKLFF.

This chain joins TRBV30 and TRBJ2-7; 9 bases match TRBD2. This CDR3 contains 13 residues. Germline CDR1 and CDR2: GTSNPN and SVGIG (reference sequence). Trimming removed 5 bases from V and 6 bases from J; junction bases left unmatched: 8. In DNA form, the CDR3 reads TGTGCCTGGTCGGGACTAGCATTCGCCGAGCAGTACTTC. This gives the protein CAWSGLAFAEQYF.

This chain joins TRBV5-4 and TRBJ2-7, with 15 nucleotides matching TRBD2. This CDR3 spans 14 amino acids. The V segment lost 0 bases and the J segment 10 bases; nucleotides outside the gene matches: 2. The germline V gene has CDR1 SGHNT and CDR2 YYREEE (reference sequence). DNA for the CDR3: TGTGCCAGCAGCTTGGGGACTAGCGGGAGGGAACAGTACTTC. Its protein product is CASSLGTSGREQYF.

The rearrangement links TRBV2 to TRBJ2-7; perhaps TRBD1 as D (6 bases). Per germline, CDR1 SNHLY and CDR2 FYNNEI. The length of the CDR3 is 13 residues. Trimming left V 10 bases short and J 0 bases short, with 13 bases between. CDR3 protein: CAKNRVDSYEQYF. In DNA, the CDR3 is TGTGCCAAGAACAGGGTAGACTCCTACGAGCAGTACTTC. Variable domain in full (rest from reference TRBV2 and TRBJ2-7): EPEVTQTPSHQVTQMGQEVILRCVPISNHLYFYWYRQILGQKVEFLVSFYNNEISEKSEIFDDQFSVERPDGSNFTLKIRSTKLEDSAMYFCAKNRVDSYEQYFGPGTRLTVT.

Concerning this clone: Its ends do not fully match the called genes, so a read error is possible. The chain joins TRBV7-7 to TRBJ2-1, with 7 bases fitting TRBD2. From germline, CDR1 is SSHAT and CDR2 FNYEAQ (reference sequence). The CDR3 covers 14 residues. In DNA, the CDR3 is TGTGCTAGCAGCTTTCTTGAGCGGGAAGGAGAGCAGTTCTTC. Amino acid sequence: CASSFLEREGEQFF. The full variable domain, with the rest looked up from reference TRBV7-7 and TRBJ2-1, is GAGVSQSPRYKVTKRGQDVTLRCDPISSHATLYWYQQALGQGPEFLTYFNYEAQPDKSGLPSDRFSAERPEGSISTLTIQRTEQRDSAMYRCASSFLEREGEQFFGPGTRLTVL.

The chain combines TRBV7-6 with TRBJ2-2; the D is unclear. The CDR3 has 15 amino acids. CDR1 and CDR2 from the germline V gene are SGHVS and FNYEAQ. Trimming took off 2 bases at V and 0 bases at J, with 7 bases between the two ends. The CDR3 DNA is TGTGCCAGCAGCTTACCGGGTACGAACACCGGGGAGCTGTTTTTT. This encodes CASSLPGTNTGELFF.

The V call is TRBV5-1, the J call TRBJ2-3; 15 bases agree with TRBD2. CDR1 SGHRS and CDR2 YFSETQ come from the germline V gene. After removal of 4 bases from V and 1 base from J, the junction contained 13 bases not matched to a gene. CDR3 length: 20 amino acids. The CDR3 DNA reads as TGCGCCAGCAGCCCTATTCAGGGACTAGCGGGAGGTCCGGGCACAGATACGCAGTATTTT. It encodes CASSPIQGLAGGPGTDTQYF.

This chain joins TRBV5-8 and TRBJ2-1; 8 nucleotides match TRBD1. This CDR3 spans 16 amino acids. The V segment lost 5 bases and the J segment 0 bases; nucleotides outside the gene matches: 7. Germline lookup yields CDR1 SGHTS and CDR2 YDEGEE. The CDR3 loop is CASRGTGPFSYNEQFF. For the CDR3, the DNA is TGTGCCAGCAGGGGGACAGGCCCTTTCTCCTACAATGAGCAGTTCTTC.

This chain links TRBV15 with TRBJ1-2, with D possibly TRBD1 on 5 matching bases. Germline assignment: CDR1 LNHNV and CDR2 YYDKDF (reference sequence). V lost 0 bases and J lost 1, with 12 bases in between. CDR3 length equals 16 residues. Here the CDR3 DNA reads TGTGCCACCAGCAGAGATCCAGGGCGGTATAACTATGGCTACACCTTC. This translates into CATSRDPGRYNYGYTF.

The V and J genes are TRBV11-2 and TRBJ2-7; D uncertain. Trimming left V 3 bases short and J 0 bases short, with 9 bases between. CDR3 size: 14 residues. The germline V gene encodes CDR1 SGHAT and CDR2 FQNNGV. CDR3 DNA sequence: TGTGCCAGCAGCTTTGCTCGGAACTCCTACGAGCAGTACTTC. This gives the protein CASSFARNSYEQYF.

This chain joins TRBV28 and TRBJ2-3, with TRBD2 as a possible D gene (5 bases). The CDR3 length is 13 residues. Looked up from germline, CDR1 is MDHEN and CDR2 is SYDVKM. V lost 10 bases to trimming and J lost 0 bases, with 11 bases between them. In nucleotides, the CDR3 is TGTGCCAAGGAGCGGAGTAGCACAGATACGCAGTATTTT. This encodes CAKERSSTDTQYF.

J is TRBJ2-7 and V is TRBV28, with D unclear. The germline CDR1 and CDR2 sequences are MDHEN and SYDVKM. V was cut by 3 bases and J by 0 bases, with 9 bases left in between. The CDR3 is made up of 14 amino acids. CDR3 bases: TGTGCCAGCAGTTTTCCATATAGCTCCTACGAGCAGTACTTC. Amino acid sequence: CASSFPYSSYEQYF. The full variable domain, rest sourced from reference TRBV28 and TRBJ2-7, is DVKVTQSSRYLVKRTGEKVFLECVQDMDHENMFWYRQDPGLGLRLIYFSYDVKMKEKGDIPEGYSVSREKKERFSLILESASTNQTSMYLCASSFPYSSYEQYFGPGTRLTVT.

V is TRBV9 and J is TRBJ2-7; 9 nucleotides line up with TRBD1. The J segment lost 2 bases and the V segment lost 0 bases, leaving 12 bases of the junction unmatched. Per germline, CDR1 SGDLS and CDR2 YYNGEE. CDR3 length: 18 residues. Written as DNA, the CDR3 is TGTGCCAGCAGCGTAGAAGGCTGGGGGACAGGGATAACCTACGAGCAGTACTTC. It specifies CASSVEGWGTGITYEQYF.

CDR3 in amino acids: CATSSRQGSGNTIYF. The CDR3 coding sequence is TGTGCCACCAGCAGCAGACAGGGCTCTGGAAACACCATATATTTT. The chain employs TRBV15 and TRBJ1-3, with 7 bases lining up with TRBD1. Germline CDR1 and CDR2: LNHNV and YYDKDF (reference sequence). The CDR3 length is 15 residues. Trimming at V came to 3 bases and at J to 0 bases, leaving 2 bases not matched to a gene.

The V call is TRBV5-5, the J call TRBJ1-2; D remains ambiguous. Germline V gene sequence: CDR1 SGHKS, CDR2 YYEKEE (reference sequence). The CDR3 has 14 amino acids. The V end was cut by 1 base, the J end by 7 bases, with 14 bases between. The CDR3 is CASSLSSGYRGYTF. Written as DNA, the CDR3 is TGTGCCAGCAGCTTGTCCTCCGGTTATCGTGGCTACACCTTC.

The chain recombines TRBV19 with TRBJ1-5; 9 bases are shared with TRBD1. The V gene's germline CDR1 is LNHDA and CDR2 SQIVND (reference sequence). The junction had 7 bases not matched to a gene; V was cut back by 0 bases and J by 4 bases. The CDR3 extends over 17 amino acids. CDR3 region: CASSIEPDRGGNQPQHF. The CDR3 DNA follows: TGTGCCAGTAGTATAGAGCCGGACAGGGGAGGGAATCAGCCCCAGCATTTT.